This T cell receptor (beta chain) was documented in a study of T cells in women clearing cervical HPV infection. CDR1 and CDR2 from the germline V gene are MRHNA and SNTAGT. Trimming removed 6 bases from V and 6 bases from J; junction bases left unmatched: 12. The CDR3 is 15 residues long. In regard to this clone: With the read ending 3 residues before the CDR3 end, the germline J gene is used to fill in that end.

The data were produced by immunoSEQ multiplex PCR, yet TCRdb's version contains in-frame clones alone and is incomplete. The table lists tens of thousands of clones. Input material: blood buffy coat. The source of this sequence is a woman aged 18-70 years with a cervical HPV16 infection that either progressed to CIN3+ or cleared (not recorded which). The gene calls are TRBV6-4 and TRBJ2-5, with 8 nucleotides matching TRBD1. The CDR3 DNA, read in part, is TGTGCCAGCAGCCCGGACAGGGTGGGTACGAAGACC. Its protein is CASSPDRVGTKT. The full-length CDR3 reads as CASSPDRVGTKTQYF.